This T cell receptor beta chain was identified during a study of beta chain features in type 1 diabetes. Study findings and constraints: All four CD4+ subsets from Type 1 diabetes patients carried moderately but significantly shorter TCRB CDR3s.

Germline V gene lookup returns CDR1 GTSNPN and CDR2 SVGIG (reference sequence). This CDR3 is built from 17 residues. Trimming stripped 5 bases from V and 4 bases from J, with 26 bases between. This clone was seen only a few times. The antigen remains unidentified. Expressed TCRB transcripts were sequenced after all isolated RNA was converted to cDNA. Sequencing used immunoSEQ multiplex PCR; TCRdb keeps in-frame clones, though not all of them. Of some 660,000 clones listed, more than 12% are singletons. This clonotype originated in a man younger than 35 with type 1 diabetes. The chain combines TRBV30 with TRBJ1-1; tentatively, D is TRBD1 (6 bases). Sequencing was performed on naive CD4+ T cells from blood. The DNA for the CDR3 is TGTGCCTGGTGCCGGAGGGGGGGGCTTCTTAGTTGCACTGAAGCTTTCTTT. It encodes CAWCRRGGLLSCTEAFF.